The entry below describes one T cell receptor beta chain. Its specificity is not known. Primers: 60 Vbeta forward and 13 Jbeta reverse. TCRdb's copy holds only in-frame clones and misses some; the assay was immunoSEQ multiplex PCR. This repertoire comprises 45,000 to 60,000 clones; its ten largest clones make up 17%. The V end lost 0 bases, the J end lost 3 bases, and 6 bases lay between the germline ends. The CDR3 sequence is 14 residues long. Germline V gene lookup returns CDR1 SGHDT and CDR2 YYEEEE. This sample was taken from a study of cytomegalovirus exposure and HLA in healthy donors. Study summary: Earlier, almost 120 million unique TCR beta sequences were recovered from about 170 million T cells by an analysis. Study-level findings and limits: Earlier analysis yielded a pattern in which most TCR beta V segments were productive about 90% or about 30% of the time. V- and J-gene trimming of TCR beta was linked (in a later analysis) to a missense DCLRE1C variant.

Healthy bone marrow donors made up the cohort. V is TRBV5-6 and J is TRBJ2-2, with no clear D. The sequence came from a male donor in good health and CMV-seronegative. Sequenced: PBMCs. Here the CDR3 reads CASSLAGYTGELFF. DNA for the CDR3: TGTGCCAGCAGCTTGGCCGGTTACACCGGGGAGCTGTTTTTT.